Listed below are T cell receptor beta chains from one sample, sequenced in a study of OX40 agonist ivuxolimab in advanced cancers. Using immunoSEQ multiplex PCR, the repertoire was profiled, and TCRdb retains in-frame clones only, with some absent. The sample lists some 100,000 clones; around four fifths were seen once. The material sequenced was CD4+ or CD8+ T cells sorted from blood, taken in a trial of the OX40 agonist ivuxolimab. The receptors here all came from an adult with an advanced solid tumor such as melanoma, head and neck, liver or kidney cancer. Each CDR3 is given with its conserved first and last residue. Fields, in order: CDR3 DNA, CDR3 protein, clone size, D gene, V gene, J gene. A D gene is named only where the DNA matches it firmly. The listing skips clone size in some rows; elsewhere it reads once, few, many or a size class.

TGTGCCAGCAGGCGAACAGGCGTCAGGGAGCAGTACTTC,CASRRTGVREQYF,NA,NA,TRBV28,TRBJ2-7
TGTGCCAGCAGCCAGTCGACAGGGGCGAACACTGAAGCTTTCTTT,CASSQSTGANTEAFF,NA,TRBD1,TRBV16,TRBJ1-1
TGTGCCAGTAGTGAGGGGGGCACAGATACGCAGTATTTT,CASSEGGTDTQYF,NA,NA,TRBV19,TRBJ2-3
TGTGCCAGCTCACAGGACGGCGTCTACGAGCAGTACTTC,CASSQDGVYEQYF,NA,NA,TRBV18,TRBJ2-7
TGCGCCAGCAGCCAACTTCGGGACGGATTCAATCAGCCCCAGCATTTT,CASSQLRDGFNQPQHF,few,NA,TRBV4-1,TRBJ1-5
TGTGCCAGCAGCAAAAGACAGAAGAATTACAATGAGCAGTTCTTC,CASSKRQKNYNEQFF,once,NA,TRBV5-8,TRBJ2-1
TGTGCCAGCAGTCCTCGACAGAACACCGGGGAGCTGTTTTTT,CASSPRQNTGELFF,NA,NA,TRBV27,TRBJ2-2
TGTGCCAGCAGTCTAACCGGGGGGGACTATGGCTACACCTTC,CASSLTGGDYGYTF,NA,NA,TRBV6-5,TRBJ1-2
TGTGCCAGCAGCTCCGGACAGGGAGGCAATCAGCCCCAGCATTTT,CASSSGQGGNQPQHF,NA,TRBD1,TRBV7-6,TRBJ1-5
TGTGCCAGCAGCTTATCGTCGGTGGACACCGGGGAGCTGTTTTTT,CASSLSSVDTGELFF,NA,NA,TRBV7-2,TRBJ2-2
TGTGCCAGCAGCCCCCCAGGGAGGAGTGAAAAACTGTTTTTT,CASSPPGRSEKLFF,NA,NA,TRBV9,TRBJ1-4
TGTGCCAGTAGTATCCAACTAGCGGGGGGGCTGTCCTACAATGAGCAGTTCTTC,CASSIQLAGGLSYNEQFF,NA,TRBD2,TRBV19,TRBJ2-1
TGTGCCACGGGAGGGGCAGGGGGCATTGAGACCCAGTACTTC,CATGGAGGIETQYF,NA,NA,TRBV7-6,TRBJ2-5
TGTGCCAGCAACACCCCGGGAGGATCCCAGAAAAGGGTGTTTTTT,CASNTPGGSQKRVFF,NA,NA,TRBV5-8,TRBJ1-4
TGTGCCAGCCTACTCTATACAGGGGTAAATTCACCCCTCCACTTT,CASLLYTGVNSPLHF,NA,TRBD1,TRBV6-5,TRBJ1-6
TGTGCCAGCAGCTCATTAGGGGGACAGGGGTCTCCCCTCTATGGCTACACCTTC,CASSSLGGQGSPLYGYTF,NA,TRBD1,TRBV11-2,TRBJ1-2
TGTGCCAGCAGTTTATGGGTCTCTGGAAACACCATATATTTT,CASSLWVSGNTIYF,NA,NA,TRBV28,TRBJ1-3
TGTGCCAGCAGCATCGGGACTCTTGGGGCAGATACGCAGTATTTT,CASSIGTLGADTQYF,once,NA,TRBV7-9,TRBJ2-3
TGCGCCAGCAGCCTATCGACTAGCGGGGGGTCGGATACGCAGTATTTT,CASSLSTSGGSDTQYF,NA,TRBD2,TRBV4-3,TRBJ2-3
TGCGCCAGCAGCGCAGTCGTAGGGACCAGGCCCTACGAGCAGTACTTC,CASSAVVGTRPYEQYF,NA,NA,TRBV4-3,TRBJ2-7
TGTGTGCGCGGGGGAAACTACGAGCAGTACTTC,CVRGGNYEQYF,NA,TRBD2,TRBV7-3,TRBJ2-7
TGTGCCAGTAGTGGGACACCCTGGGGCTACACCTTC,CASSGTPWGYTF,NA,NA,TRBV19,TRBJ1-2
TGTGCCAGCTCGGAGGAGACCCAGTACTTC,CASSEETQYF,NA,NA,TRBV18,TRBJ2-5
TGCGCCAGCGGCCTGACTAGCGGGGCCTCCTACGAGCAGTACTTC,CASGLTSGASYEQYF,NA,TRBD2,TRBV5-1,TRBJ2-7
TGTGCCAGCTCACCACTGACAGGGGAGATGAACACTGAAGCTTTCTTT,CASSPLTGEMNTEAFF,NA,TRBD1,TRBV18,TRBJ1-1
TGTGCCAGCAGCGTAGGGACAGGGGGAGGGGAGCAGTACTTC,CASSVGTGGGEQYF,NA,TRBD1,TRBV9,TRBJ2-7
TGTGCCAGCAGCGCCGAAGGGGTGATTAAGGAGCAGTTCTTC,CASSAEGVIKEQFF,NA,NA,TRBV7-3,TRBJ2-1
TGTGCCAGCCAGCCGGCCCGCACAGATACGCAGTATTTT,CASQPARTDTQYF,NA,NA,TRBV27,TRBJ2-3
TGTGCCAGCAAACGTTGGGGCGGGACGAGGAACACTGAAGCTTTCTTT,CASKRWGGTRNTEAFF,NA,NA,TRBV28,TRBJ1-1
TGTGCCTGGGGGGGTGGAGACTCACCCCTCCACTTT,CAWGGGDSPLHF,NA,NA,TRBV30,TRBJ1-6
TGTGCCAGCTGGCAGGGAAGCACAGATACGCAGTATTTT,CASWQGSTDTQYF,few,NA,TRBV28,TRBJ2-3
TGTGCCAGCAGCTTTATCCTAGCGGGGGGACCGGGACAAGAGACCCAGTACTTC,CASSFILAGGPGQETQYF,NA,TRBD2,TRBV7-2,TRBJ2-5
TGTGCCAGCAGTTACTCGGGTAGTGGGGACATTCAGTACTTC,CASSYSGSGDIQYF,NA,NA,TRBV6-5,TRBJ2-4
TGTGCCAGTGGTCGGGGGGTAGGTACTGAAGCTTTCTTT,CASGRGVGTEAFF,NA,NA,TRBV19,TRBJ1-1
TGTGCCACCAGCAGGGCGCCGGGCACCGAAGGGGGGGGAAACACCATATATTTT,CATSRAPGTEGGGNTIYF,NA,NA,TRBV15,TRBJ1-3
TGCGCCAGCAGCCCCGTGCCCCAGGGCTCGGCCGGGGAGCTGTTTTTT,CASSPVPQGSAGELFF,once,NA,TRBV4-3,TRBJ2-2
TGCGCCAGCAGCCAAGATCGAGCGGGGGGCTCTAGCACCGGGGAGCTGTTTTTT,CASSQDRAGGSSTGELFF,NA,TRBD2,TRBV4-3,TRBJ2-2
TGCGCCAGCAGCCCTGACCAGACCTATGGCTACACCTTC,CASSPDQTYGYTF,NA,NA,TRBV5-1,TRBJ1-2
TGTGCCAGTAGCGGGAAAGTTTTCACCGGGGAGCTGTTTTTT,CASSGKVFTGELFF,NA,NA,TRBV19,TRBJ2-2
TGCGCCAGCAGCTTGGAAGGGACATCCAACACTGAAGCTTTCTTT,CASSLEGTSNTEAFF,NA,NA,TRBV5-1,TRBJ1-1
TGTGCCAGCACCCAGGGGCGGACTGAAGCTTTCTTT,CASTQGRTEAFF,NA,NA,TRBV7-2,TRBJ1-1
TGCGCCAGCAGCTATGGGATTGAGACAGGGGAAGGAAAACTGTTTTTT,CASSYGIETGEGKLFF,NA,TRBD1,TRBV5-1,TRBJ1-4